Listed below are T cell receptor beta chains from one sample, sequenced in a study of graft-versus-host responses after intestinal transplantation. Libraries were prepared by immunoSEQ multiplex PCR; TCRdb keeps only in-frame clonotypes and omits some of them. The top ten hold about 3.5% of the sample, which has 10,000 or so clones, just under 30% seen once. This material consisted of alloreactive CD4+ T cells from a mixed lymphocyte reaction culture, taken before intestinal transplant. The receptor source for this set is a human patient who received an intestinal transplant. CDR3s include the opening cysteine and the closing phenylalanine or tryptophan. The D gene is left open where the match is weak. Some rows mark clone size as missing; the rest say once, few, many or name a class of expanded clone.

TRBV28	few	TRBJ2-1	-	TGTGCCAGCAGTTCCACCGACACCTACCGAGTGGATGAGCAGTTCTTC	CASSSTDTYRVDEQFF
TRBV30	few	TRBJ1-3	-	TGTGCCTGGAGGTTTCCGGGGAGACCTGGAAACACCATATATTTT	CAWRFPGRPGNTIYF
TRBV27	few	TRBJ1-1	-	TGTGCCAGCAGACACCGAGGGGGGAACACTGAAGCTTTCTTT	CASRHRGGNTEAFF
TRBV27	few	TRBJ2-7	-	TGTGCCAGCAGTTTCGCCTTAAACCCGGAGGAGCAGTACTTC	CASSFALNPEEQYF
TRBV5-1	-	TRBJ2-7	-	TGCGCCAGCAGCTTGGAGTCGGGAGTTTACGTCGGCGAGCAGTACTTC	CASSLESGVYVGEQYF
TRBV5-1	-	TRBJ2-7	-	TGCGCCAGCAGCTTGGGGGGGCGAACCGAATACGAGCAGTACTTC	CASSLGGRTEYEQYF
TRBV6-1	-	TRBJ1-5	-	TGTGCCAGCACTCAGGGGATTTGGAATCAGCCCCAGCATTTT	CASTQGIWNQPQHF
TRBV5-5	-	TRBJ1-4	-	TGTGCCAGCAGCTTGGTTGGGGGGGATTTTGGAAAACTGTTTTTT	CASSLVGGDFGKLFF
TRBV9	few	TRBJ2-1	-	TGTGCCAGCAGCGTGTCCGCGACTAGCAATGAGCAGTTCTTC	CASSVSATSNEQFF
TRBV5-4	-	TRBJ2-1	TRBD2	TGTGCCAGCAGCTGGGGACTAGCGGGGGCCTCCTACAATGAGCAGTTCTTC	CASSWGLAGASYNEQFF
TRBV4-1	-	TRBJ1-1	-	TGCGCCAGCAGCCAAGCTGGGACTGAAGCTTTCTTT	CASSQAGTEAFF
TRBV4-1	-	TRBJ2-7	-	TGCGCCAGCAGCCAGGAGGGCACCGTCCACGAGCAGTACTTC	CASSQEGTVHEQYF
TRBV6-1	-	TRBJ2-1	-	TGTGCCAGCAGTTTATCGGAAGGTAATGAGCAGTTCTTC	CASSLSEGNEQFF
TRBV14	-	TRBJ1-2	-	TGTGCCAGCAGCCTATTTCCGGGAGCTAACTATGGCTACACCTTC	CASSLFPGANYGYTF
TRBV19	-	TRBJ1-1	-	TGTGCCAGTAGTATTTCGACCTACACTGAAGCTTTCTTT	CASSISTYTEAFF
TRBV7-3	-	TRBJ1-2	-	TGTGCCAGCAGCTTAAGGGAGGGTGGTGGCTACACCTTC	CASSLREGGGYTF
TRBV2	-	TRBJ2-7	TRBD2	TGTGCCAGCCCTATGAGCGGGGGGTTCTACGAGCAGTACTTC	CASPMSGGFYEQYF
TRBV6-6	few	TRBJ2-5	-	TGTGCCAGCAGCTTCCCGGACAGCTTAGAGACCCAGTACTTC	CASSFPDSLETQYF
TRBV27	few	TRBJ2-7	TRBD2	TGTGCCAGCACGCCGGGGGGCTCCTACGAGCAGTACTTC	CASTPGGSYEQYF
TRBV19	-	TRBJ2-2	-	TGTGCCAGTACCGCCGTAGGGTTCGCGAACACCGGGGAGCTGTTTTTT	CASTAVGFANTGELFF
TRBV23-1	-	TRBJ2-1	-	TGCGCCAGCAGTCGACCGGGACGGACTTTGGGGAGCAATGAGCAGTTCTTC	CASSRPGRTLGSNEQFF
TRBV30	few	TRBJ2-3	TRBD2	TGTGCCTGGAGTGGGACTAGCTGGGCAGATACGCAGTATTTT	CAWSGTSWADTQYF
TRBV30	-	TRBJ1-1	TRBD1	TGTGCCTGGAGTGTAATGAAGGGGGCTGGTAGTGAAGCTTTCTTT	CAWSVMKGAGSEAFF
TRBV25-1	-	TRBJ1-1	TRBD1	TGTGCCAGCACCAACACAGGGGTCACTGAAGCTTTCTTT	CASTNTGVTEAFF
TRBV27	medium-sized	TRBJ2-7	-	TGTGCCAGCAGTTTATCTGCTTGGGGCTACGAGCAGTACTTC	CASSLSAWGYEQYF
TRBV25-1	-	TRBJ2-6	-	TGTGCCAGCAGTCACGTCAAAGCTGGACAAAGTCGGGCCAACGTCCTGACTTTC	CASSHVKAGQSRANVLTF
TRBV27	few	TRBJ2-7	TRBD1	TGTGCCAGCACCCGAAAGGGACAGGGTTTCGACGAGCAGTACTTC	CASTRKGQGFDEQYF
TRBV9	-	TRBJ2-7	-	TGTGCCAGCAGCCCCGTCGGGTCCTACGAGCAGTACTTC	CASSPVGSYEQYF
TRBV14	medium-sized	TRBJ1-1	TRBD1	TGTGCCAGCAGCCATAGAGACAGGGCCGAGGATGCTTTCTTT	CASSHRDRAEDAFF
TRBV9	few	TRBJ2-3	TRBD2	TGTGCCAGCAGCGTAGGTGGGAGGGAAACAGATACGCAGTATTTT	CASSVGGRETDTQYF
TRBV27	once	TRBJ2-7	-	TGTGCCAGCAGTTACTCGGACAGTTTAAGCTCCTACGAGCAGTACTTC	CASSYSDSLSSYEQYF
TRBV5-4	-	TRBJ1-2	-	TGTGCCAGCTTCTTTTCCATACCAGGAAAGACCTATGGCTACACCTTC	CASFFSIPGKTYGYTF
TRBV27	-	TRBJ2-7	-	TGTGCCAGCAGTGAAGACGGCTCCTACGAGCAGTACTTC	CASSEDGSYEQYF
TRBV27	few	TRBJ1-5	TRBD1	TGTGCCAGCAGCCCCGGGACAGGCTGGGGGGCCCAGCATTTT	CASSPGTGWGAQHF
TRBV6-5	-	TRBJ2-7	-	TGTGCCAGCGCTGGGACGACCACGGACGAGCAGTACTTC	CASAGTTTDEQYF
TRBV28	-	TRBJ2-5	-	TGTGCCAGCAGTTTCGAGATATCGGTGTACCAAGAGACCCAGTACTTC	CASSFEISVYQETQYF
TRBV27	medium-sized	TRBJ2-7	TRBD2	TGTGCCAGCACGGTTCTAGCGGGAGTCGGCGAGCAGTACTTC	CASTVLAGVGEQYF
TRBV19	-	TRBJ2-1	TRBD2	TGTGCCAGTAGTCCTTGGACTAGCGGGGGGTATGAGCAGTTCTTC	CASSPWTSGGYEQFF
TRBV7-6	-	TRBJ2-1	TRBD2	TGTGCCAGCAGTCTAGTGGCTAGCGGGGGTACCTACAATGAGCAGTTCTTC	CASSLVASGGTYNEQFF
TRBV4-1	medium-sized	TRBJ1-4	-	TGCGCCAGCAGCCAAGTCGGGGTAGACCCGGATGAAAAACTGTTTTTT	CASSQVGVDPDEKLFF
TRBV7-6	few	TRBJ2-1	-	TGTGCCAGCAGCTTAGGCCGGTTTGCACAGGGATTCTACAATGAGCAGTTCTTC	CASSLGRFAQGFYNEQFF